The clone carrying this T cell receptor (beta chain) was found many times. The antigen is undetermined. The sequenced patients had an expansion of CD8+CD57+ cells seen by flow cytometry. The sample is drawn from a study of CD8+CD57+ T cells in acquired aplastic anemia. The V and J ends lost 5 bases and 4 bases respectively, with 17 bases between them. The CDR3 extends over 15 amino acids. Germline CDR1 is LNHNV and CDR2 is YYDKDF (reference sequence). The study's findings and limits: Found in both controls and patients were approximately 30 CD8+ CDR3 sequences.

Both TCR beta VDJ combination and CDR3 sequence profiling were carried out. Genomic DNA was the template for this profiling. TCRdb processed the reads anew with MiXCR; each CDR3 protein has one entry. The sample has 400,000 to 600,000 distinct CDR3 sequences; around 33% are singletons. The sequence came from a human donor with aplastic anemia. The V gene is TRBV15, the J gene TRBJ1-1; D unresolved. Sequenced input: sorted CD4+, CD8+, or CD8+CD57+ T cells (not recorded which) from PBMCs. This chain's CDR3 is CATSEQAFRFTEAFF. In nucleotides, the CDR3 is TGTGCCACCAGCGAGCAGGCGTTCAGGTTCACTGAAGCTTTCTTT. The entire variable domain, with the rest obtained from reference TRBV15 and TRBJ1-1, is as follows: DAMVIQNPRYQVTQFGKPVTLSCSQTLNHNVMYWYQQKSSQAPKLLFHYYDKDFNNEADTPDNFQSRRPNTSFCFLDIRSPGLGDTAMYLCATSEQAFRFTEAFFGQGTRLTVV.